The clone carrying this TCR beta chain occurred a few times. Its specificity is not known. The data belong to a study of T cells in Graves' hyperthyroidism and ophthalmopathy. Looked up from germline, CDR1 is KGHSH and CDR2 is LQKENI. Trimming shortened V by 0 bases and J by 1 base, and 9 bases separated the two germline ends. The CDR3 contains 16 residues. Study-wide results and limits: Expanded thyroid clonotypes (above 0.001) were mostly also found in blood.

RNA transcripts gave rise to amplified TCR beta CDR3 regions. Initially, a first-round RT-PCR of the TCR CDR3 employed the HTBI primer set. MiXCR, applied by TCRdb to the multiplex PCR reads, yields one record per CDR3 protein. The profile shows roughly 290,000 distinct CDR3 sequences, approximately 15% of them singletons. V usage is TRBV18 and J usage is TRBJ1-4; no clear D gene. What was sequenced was blood. The sequence derives from a woman aged 55-69 years with Graves' ophthalmopathy. CDR3 amino acids: CASSPPVRRTNEKLFF. In nucleotides, the CDR3 is TGTGCCAGCTCACCACCGGTCCGTAGAACTAATGAAAAACTGTTTTTT.